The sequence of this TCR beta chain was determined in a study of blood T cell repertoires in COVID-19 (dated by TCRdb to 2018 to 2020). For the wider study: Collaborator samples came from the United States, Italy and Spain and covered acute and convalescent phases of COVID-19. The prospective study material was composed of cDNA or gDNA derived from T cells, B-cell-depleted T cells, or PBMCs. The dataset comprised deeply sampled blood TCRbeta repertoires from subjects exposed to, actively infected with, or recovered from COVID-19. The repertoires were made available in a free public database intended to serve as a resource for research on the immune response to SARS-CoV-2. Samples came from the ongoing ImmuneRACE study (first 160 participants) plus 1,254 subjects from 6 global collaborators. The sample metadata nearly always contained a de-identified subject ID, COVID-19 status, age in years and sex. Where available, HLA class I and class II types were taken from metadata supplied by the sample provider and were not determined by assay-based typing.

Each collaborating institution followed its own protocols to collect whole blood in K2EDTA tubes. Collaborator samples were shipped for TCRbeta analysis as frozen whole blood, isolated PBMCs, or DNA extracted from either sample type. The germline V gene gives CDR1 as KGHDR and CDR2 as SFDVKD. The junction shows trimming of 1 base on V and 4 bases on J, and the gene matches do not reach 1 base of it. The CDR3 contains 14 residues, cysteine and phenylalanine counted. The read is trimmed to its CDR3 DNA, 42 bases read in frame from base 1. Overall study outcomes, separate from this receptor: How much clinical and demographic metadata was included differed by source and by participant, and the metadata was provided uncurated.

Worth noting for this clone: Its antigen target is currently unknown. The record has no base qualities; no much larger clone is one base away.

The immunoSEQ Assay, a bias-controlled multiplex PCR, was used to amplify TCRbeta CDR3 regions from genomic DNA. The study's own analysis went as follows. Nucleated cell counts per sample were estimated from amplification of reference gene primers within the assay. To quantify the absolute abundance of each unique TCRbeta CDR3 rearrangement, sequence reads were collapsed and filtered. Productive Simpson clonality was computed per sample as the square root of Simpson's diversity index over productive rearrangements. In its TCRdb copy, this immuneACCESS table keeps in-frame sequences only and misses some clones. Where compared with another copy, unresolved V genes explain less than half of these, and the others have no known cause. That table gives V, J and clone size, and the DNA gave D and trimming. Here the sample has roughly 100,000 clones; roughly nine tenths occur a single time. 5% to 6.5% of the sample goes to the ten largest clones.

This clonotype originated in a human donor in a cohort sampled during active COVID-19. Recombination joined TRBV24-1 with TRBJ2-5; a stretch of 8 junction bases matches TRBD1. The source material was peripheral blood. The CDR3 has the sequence CATSDFQGAETQYF. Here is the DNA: TGTGCCACCAGTGATTTCCAGGGGGCAGAGACCCAGTACTTC.